The clone carrying this TCR beta chain was seen only once. This CDR3 comprises 16 residues. J gave up 4 bases and V 10 bases, and 12 bases lay outside the gene matches. Germline CDR1 reads LNHDA; CDR2 reads SQIVND (reference sequence). This sample was included in a study of blood T cell repertoires in COVID-19. How the authors handled the data: Scientists estimated how many nucleated cells there were by amplifying reference gene primers. TCRdb's table, derived via immunoSEQ multiplex PCR, lists solely in-frame clones and lacks some. The D gene and trimming were derived from the DNA, and the V and J assignments and clone size from that table. The table includes fewer than 200,000 clones, approximately 84% detected once.

This sequence originates from a man aged 40-49 years who had recovered from COVID-19. Sequenced: peripheral blood. The gene calls are TRBV19 and TRBJ2-2; 10 bases are shared with TRBD1. The CDR3 sequence: CATSPSGQGRTGELFF. The CDR3 coding sequence is TGTGCCACCTCACCCTCGGGACAGGGGCGCACCGGGGAGCTGTTTTTT. Filled out from reference TRBV19 and TRBJ2-2, the complete variable domain reads DGGITQSPKYLFRKEGQNVTLSCEQNLNHDAMYWYRQDPGQGLRLIYYSQIVNDFQKGDIAEGYSVSREKKESFPLTVTSAQKNPTAFYLCATSPSGQGRTGELFFGEGSRLTVL.